These T cell receptor beta chains were read from a single sample in a study of Graves' ophthalmopathy and Graves' hyperthyroidism. TCRdb analysed the multiplex PCR reads with MiXCR anew, one entry per CDR3 protein. The top ten clones hold around 10% of a sample with over a million distinct CDR3 sequences, less than 45% of them seen once. The sample taken for sequencing was peripheral blood or thyroid tissue (not recorded which). These TCRs come from an adult man with Graves' hyperthyroidism. Both conserved end residues are part of each CDR3. A D gene is named only where the DNA matches it firmly. Where a row states a size, it is once, few, many or the class of an expanded clone; other rows omit it.

d_call j_call v_call clone_size cdr3_aa
- TRBJ2-1 TRBV24-1 - CATSDFGDRNEQFF
TRBD1 TRBJ1-2 TRBV5-4 many CASSLTGVVGYTF
- TRBJ2-7 TRBV7-3 - CASSQRPPGYEQYF
TRBD2 TRBJ2-5 TRBV20-1 many CSPTEGGRETQYF
TRBD1 TRBJ1-5 TRBV6-5 - CASSYVTGGQPQHF
- TRBJ1-6 TRBV25-1 - CASRNYWDSPLHF
- TRBJ1-5 TRBV12-3/TRBV12-4 many CASSSRTGNQPQHF
- TRBJ2-7 TRBV20-1 few CSARTYSRSTYEQYF
- TRBJ1-1 TRBV7-9 many CASSREGLGDTEAFF
- TRBJ1-6 TRBV3-1 few CASSRGSGARNSPLHF
- TRBJ1-4 TRBV4-3 few CASSQAAWREKLFF
TRBD1 TRBJ2-7 TRBV7-8 - CASGQGADLTYEQYF
- TRBJ2-2 TRBV5-1 - CASSLGQEISTGELFF
- TRBJ1-2 TRBV5-1 - CASSLGGSANYGYTF
- TRBJ2-5 TRBV20-1 many CSASPVGETQYF
- TRBJ1-6 TRBV7-6 - CTSRPNSPLHF
- TRBJ1-6 TRBV7-9 - CASSDLGGNNSPLHF
TRBD2 TRBJ2-5 TRBV13 - CASSLNGSGGTETQYF
- TRBJ2-5 TRBV7-2 many CASSLALWETQYF
TRBD1 TRBJ2-6 TRBV7-2 many CASSLDRGSSGANVLTF
TRBD2 TRBJ2-7 TRBV20-1 - CSVSLGSGVVYEQYF
TRBD2 TRBJ2-5 TRBV6-5 many CASSQAGVGETQYF
- TRBJ1-2 TRBV12-3/TRBV12-4 - CASSLRTQITF
TRBD1 TRBJ1-1 TRBV2 many CARGGTGGTEAFF
TRBD1 TRBJ2-5 TRBV4-2 many CASSQVGTEETQYF
- TRBJ1-6 TRBV2 - CASSPRWSSYNSPLHF
TRBD1 TRBJ1-6 TRBV7-2 many CASSITGAQENSPLHF
- TRBJ1-2 TRBV12-3/TRBV12-4 many CASSFSDRTYGYTF
- TRBJ2-7 TRBV29-1 many CSVESRGETYEQYF
- TRBJ2-5 TRBV10-3 - CAISESSLPQETQYF
TRBD2 TRBJ2-7 TRBV25-1 - CASSEFPERGGFHEQYF
- TRBJ2-7 TRBV7-3 - CAGWGHSFTYEQYF
- TRBJ1-4 TRBV20-1 many CSAATGGRDEKLFF
- TRBJ2-7 TRBV6-2/TRBV6-3 few CASSWSGIYEQYF
- TRBJ2-2 TRBV2 many CASSEGRLRQNTGELFF
- TRBJ2-7 TRBV7-9 - CASSTKTEQANEQYF
- TRBJ2-5 TRBV6-1 few CASSEKRQWETQYF
- TRBJ1-3 TRBV5-6 - CASFRRSSGNTIYF
TRBD1 TRBJ1-1 TRBV2 - CASSSEQGIGNTEAFF
- TRBJ2-5 TRBV20-1 many CRKFVRGGQETQYF
- TRBJ2-7 TRBV2 many CASRKGAYEQYF
- TRBJ2-5 TRBV2 - CASSYCGAPRKETQYF
- TRBJ2-5 TRBV20-1 - CSAPTFGVSETQYF
TRBD2 TRBJ2-6 TRBV7-8 - CASSLGGGGNVLTF
- TRBJ1-5 TRBV9 - CASSQDRGRIQPQHF
TRBD1 TRBJ1-2 TRBV20-1 - CSARGEDRNGYTF
TRBD2 TRBJ2-7 TRBV10-2 many CASKLAGGPYEQYF
TRBD1 TRBJ2-3 TRBV11-2 - CASSAGTGGTDTQYF
- TRBJ1-5 TRBV5-5 many CASSSQGFSNQPQHF
- TRBJ2-2 TRBV3-1 - CASSQWGSEELFF
- TRBJ1-1 TRBV7-2 - CASSSQDSGTEAFF
- TRBJ2-5 TRBV6-2/TRBV6-3 few CASRPDSTRGEETQYF
- TRBJ2-7 TRBV27 - CASSLHNSYEQYF
- TRBJ2-7 TRBV5-1 - CASSLALGSGYEQYF
TRBD1 TRBJ1-2 TRBV29-1 - CSVVGEEGARGYTF